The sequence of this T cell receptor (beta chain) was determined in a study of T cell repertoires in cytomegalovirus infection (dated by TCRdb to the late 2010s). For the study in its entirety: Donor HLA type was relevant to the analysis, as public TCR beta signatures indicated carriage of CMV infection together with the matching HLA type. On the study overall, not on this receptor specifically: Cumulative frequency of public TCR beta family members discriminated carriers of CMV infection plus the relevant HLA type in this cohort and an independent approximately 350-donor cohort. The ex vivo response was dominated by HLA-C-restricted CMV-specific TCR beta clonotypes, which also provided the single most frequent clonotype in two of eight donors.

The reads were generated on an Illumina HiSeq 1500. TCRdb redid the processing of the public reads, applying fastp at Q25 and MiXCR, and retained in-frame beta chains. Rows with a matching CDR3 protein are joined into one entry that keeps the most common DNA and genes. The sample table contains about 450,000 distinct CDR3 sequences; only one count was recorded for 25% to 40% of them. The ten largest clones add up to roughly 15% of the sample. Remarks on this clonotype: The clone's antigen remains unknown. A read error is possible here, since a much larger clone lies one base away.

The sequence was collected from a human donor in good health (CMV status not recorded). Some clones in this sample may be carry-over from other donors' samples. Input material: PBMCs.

The DNA reads as follows: TGTGCCAGCAGCCCGCGCTGGGACGGCTACCAGCAGTACTTC. It codes for CASSPRWDGYQQYF. The chain was built from TRBV7-8 and TRBJ2-7; the D call is possibly TRBD1 or TRBD2, each sharing 5 bases. Reading the germline V gene gives CDR1 SGHVS and CDR2 FQNEAQ. From the cysteine through the phenylalanine, the CDR3 covers 14 amino acids. The DNA shown is the 42-base CDR3, in frame from base 1.